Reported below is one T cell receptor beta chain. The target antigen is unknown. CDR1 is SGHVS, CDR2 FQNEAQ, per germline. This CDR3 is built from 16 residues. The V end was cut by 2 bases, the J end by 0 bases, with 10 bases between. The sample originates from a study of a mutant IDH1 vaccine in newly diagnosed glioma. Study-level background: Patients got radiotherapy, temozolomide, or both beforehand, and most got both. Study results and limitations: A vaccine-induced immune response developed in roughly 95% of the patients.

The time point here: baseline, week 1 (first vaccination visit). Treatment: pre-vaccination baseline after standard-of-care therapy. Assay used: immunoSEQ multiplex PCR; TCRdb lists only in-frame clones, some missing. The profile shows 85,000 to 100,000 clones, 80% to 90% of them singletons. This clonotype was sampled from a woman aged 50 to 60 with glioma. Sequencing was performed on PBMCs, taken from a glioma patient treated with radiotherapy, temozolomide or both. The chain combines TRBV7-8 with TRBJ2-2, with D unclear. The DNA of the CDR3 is TGTGCCAGCAGCTTACGTGAGACATCGAACACCGGGGAGCTGTTTTTT. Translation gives CASSLRETSNTGELFF.